Listed below are T cell receptor beta chains from one sample, sequenced in a study of response to subunit inactivated influenza vaccine. TCRdb passed the RT-PCR reads through MiXCR, listing each CDR3 protein once. This sample has about 650,000 distinct CDR3 sequences, with about 15% found just once. The material sequenced was PBMCs from blood, taken 12 days after vaccination. The receptors originated from a man aged 45-65 years who received an inactivated influenza vaccine. Both conserved end residues are part of each CDR3. A D gene is named only where the DNA matches it firmly. Clone size is not always given. Where it is, it says once, few, many or a class for expanded clones.

clone_size: few; v_call: TRBV4-3; j_call: TRBJ2-1; d_call: TRBD2; cdr3_nt: TGCGCCAGCAGCCACAGACTAGCGGGGCCCTACAATGAGCAGTTCTTC; cdr3_aa: CASSHRLAGPYNEQFF
clone_size: few; v_call: TRBV20-1; j_call: TRBJ2-2; d_call: .; cdr3_nt: TGCAGTGCTAGAGTGTTAAGCACCGGGGAGCTGTTTTTT; cdr3_aa: CSARVLSTGELFF
clone_size: few; v_call: TRBV7-9; j_call: TRBJ2-5; d_call: .; cdr3_nt: TGTGCCAGCAGCCCGAAAAACTGGGAGACCCAGTACTTC; cdr3_aa: CASSPKNWETQYF
clone_size: .; v_call: TRBV12-3/TRBV12-4; j_call: TRBJ2-1; d_call: TRBD2; cdr3_nt: TGTGCCAGCAGTGCTAGCGGGAGGGCCGAGAATGAGCAGTTCTTC; cdr3_aa: CASSASGRAENEQFF
clone_size: few; v_call: TRBV7-2; j_call: TRBJ2-3; d_call: .; cdr3_nt: TGTGCCAGCAGCACCCGACAGGGCACAGATACGCAGTATTTT; cdr3_aa: CASSTRQGTDTQYF
clone_size: .; v_call: TRBV20-1; j_call: TRBJ2-7; d_call: .; cdr3_nt: TGCAGTGCTAGATCCCGGGATACCTCGGTCGGGCAGTACTTC; cdr3_aa: CSARSRDTSVGQYF
clone_size: few; v_call: TRBV6-5; j_call: TRBJ1-3; d_call: .; cdr3_nt: TGTGCCAGCAGTTACTCCTACTCGGGTGGAAACACCATATATTTT; cdr3_aa: CASSYSYSGGNTIYF
clone_size: .; v_call: TRBV6-1; j_call: TRBJ1-5; d_call: TRBD1; cdr3_nt: TGTGCCAGCAGTGAAGCCGGACAGGGTATTCAGCCCCAGCATTTT; cdr3_aa: CASSEAGQGIQPQHF
clone_size: few; v_call: TRBV20-1; j_call: TRBJ2-5; d_call: .; cdr3_nt: TGCAGTGCCCCCGAGGGTGTACTGACCCAGTACTTC; cdr3_aa: CSAPEGVLTQYF
clone_size: .; v_call: TRBV18; j_call: TRBJ2-2; d_call: .; cdr3_nt: TGTGCCAGCTCACCAGGACGCCCGAACACCGGGGAGCTGTTTTTT; cdr3_aa: CASSPGRPNTGELFF
clone_size: .; v_call: TRBV20-1; j_call: TRBJ2-1; d_call: TRBD2; cdr3_nt: TGCAGTGCTAGAGTGGCTAGCGGAGTATGGAATGAGCAGTTCTTC; cdr3_aa: CSARVASGVWNEQFF
clone_size: .; v_call: TRBV4-3; j_call: TRBJ1-6; d_call: .; cdr3_nt: TGCGCCAGCAGCCAAGATTTCGGTAATTCACCCCTCCACTTT; cdr3_aa: CASSQDFGNSPLHF
clone_size: few; v_call: TRBV6-1; j_call: TRBJ2-3; d_call: TRBD2; cdr3_nt: TGTGCCAGCAGTGAACTAGCGGGAGCCCCCAAGAGTATGCAGTATTTT; cdr3_aa: CASSELAGAPKSMQYF
clone_size: .; v_call: TRBV30; j_call: TRBJ1-4; d_call: TRBD1; cdr3_nt: TGTGCCTGGAGTGCTGGGACAGTTGAAAAACTGTTTTTT; cdr3_aa: CAWSAGTVEKLFF
clone_size: .; v_call: TRBV29-1; j_call: TRBJ1-2; d_call: .; cdr3_nt: TGCAGCGTCTCGACAGGTGGCTACACCTTC; cdr3_aa: CSVSTGGYTF
clone_size: few; v_call: TRBV6-7; j_call: TRBJ2-7; d_call: TRBD2; cdr3_nt: TGTGCCAGCAGTTCTCGCCGGACTAGCGTGTTTTTTCCCCCCTACGAGCAGTACTTC; cdr3_aa: CASSSRRTSVFFPPYEQYF
clone_size: .; v_call: TRBV29-1; j_call: TRBJ2-7; d_call: .; cdr3_nt: TGCAGCGTGGGGACGTCCGAGCAGTACTTC; cdr3_aa: CSVGTSEQYF
clone_size: few; v_call: TRBV3-1; j_call: TRBJ2-5; d_call: TRBD2; cdr3_nt: TGTGCCAGCAGTGACGGACTAGCGGGATCAGAGACCCAGTACTTC; cdr3_aa: CASSDGLAGSETQYF
clone_size: few; v_call: TRBV20-1; j_call: TRBJ2-3; d_call: TRBD2; cdr3_nt: TGCAGTGCGAGCAAGACTAGCGGGAGCACAGATACGCAGTATTTT; cdr3_aa: CSASKTSGSTDTQYF
clone_size: .; v_call: TRBV5-5; j_call: TRBJ2-7; d_call: .; cdr3_nt: TGTGCCAGCAGCCTCAAACAGGGCGAGCAGTACTTC; cdr3_aa: CASSLKQGEQYF
clone_size: .; v_call: TRBV29-1; j_call: TRBJ2-5; d_call: TRBD2; cdr3_nt: TGCAGCGTTGATGGACTAGCGGGAGTCCTGAGGCAAGAGACCCAGTACTTC; cdr3_aa: CSVDGLAGVLRQETQYF
clone_size: .; v_call: TRBV18; j_call: TRBJ2-1; d_call: TRBD1; cdr3_nt: TGTGCCAGCTGTTCCCCCGGGACAGGGACACCTCGCTCCTACAATGAGCAGTTCTTC; cdr3_aa: CASCSPGTGTPRSYNEQFF
clone_size: few; v_call: TRBV5-6; j_call: TRBJ1-2; d_call: .; cdr3_nt: TGTGCCAGCAGCTTCGGTAGGGCGCGGGGATCCTATGGCTACACCTTC; cdr3_aa: CASSFGRARGSYGYTF
clone_size: .; v_call: TRBV20-1; j_call: TRBJ2-5; d_call: TRBD2; cdr3_nt: TGCAGTGCTAGGGGTCTAGCGGGAGGGCCGGAGACCCAGTACTTC; cdr3_aa: CSARGLAGGPETQYF
clone_size: few; v_call: TRBV20-1; j_call: TRBJ2-7; d_call: TRBD1; cdr3_nt: TGCAGTGCTAGAGAATCCTCAGACCGACAGGGCGAGCAGTACTTC; cdr3_aa: CSARESSDRQGEQYF